Below, 25 T cell receptor beta chains from the same sample are listed, as sequenced in a study of cytomegalovirus exposure and HLA in healthy donors. 60 Vbeta and 13 Jbeta primers were used in PCR. Data came from immunoSEQ multiplex PCR; TCRdb stores just in-frame clones and leaves some out. The sample yields 100,000 to 150,000 clones, roughly 83% seen once. Material: PBMCs. The receptors were sampled from a girl aged 2 to 10 in good health and CMV-seronegative.

J is TRBJ1-5 and V is TRBV4-1, with a possible D match to TRBD1 (6 bases). The germline V and J ends were trimmed by 0 bases and 7 bases, with 13 bases remaining between them. Germline CDR1 reads MGHRA; CDR2 reads YSYEKL. The CDR3 runs to 15 residues. DNA for the CDR3: TGCGCCAGCAGCCAAGATCGAGGGGGAGGGCAGCCCCAGCATTTT. It codes for CASSQDRGGGQPQHF.

This chain links TRBV6-1 with TRBJ2-4, with 7 bases matching TRBD1. Germline-derived CDR1 and CDR2 are MNHNS and SASEGT. This CDR3 is built from 14 residues. V shed 7 bases, J shed 3 bases, and the junction held 6 bases outside the gene matches. The CDR3 nucleotides are TGTGCCAGCACGCTCGGGACAGTCAAAAACATTCAGTACTTC. It is translated as CASTLGTVKNIQYF.

The V gene is TRBV7-9, the J gene TRBJ1-2, with D tentatively TRBD1 (6 bases). Trimming shortened V by 2 bases and J by 4 bases, and 8 bases separated the two germline ends. This CDR3 is built from 13 residues. Germline values: CDR1 SEHNR, CDR2 FQNEAQ (reference sequence). The CDR3, as DNA: TGTGCCAGCAGCTTACCAGGGGCCTATGGCTACACCTTC. As protein: CASSLPGAYGYTF.

The rearrangement joins TRBV4-1 to TRBJ2-1; 9 positions match TRBD1. After removal of 4 bases from V and 9 bases from J, the junction contained 10 bases not matched to a gene. The length of the CDR3 is 15 residues. Per germline, CDR1 MGHRA and CDR2 YSYEKL. CDR3 nucleotides: TGCGCCAGCAGCCCGGGACAGGGATCTTTCCGTGAGCAGTTCTTC. Translation: CASSPGQGSFREQFF.

The J gene is TRBJ1-5, the V gene TRBV16, with D unclear. Trimming stripped 3 bases from V and 6 bases from J, with 9 bases between. Germline V gene lookup returns CDR1 KGHSY and CDR2 FQNENV. CDR3 length: 13 residues. The CDR3 loop is CASSQYSGQPQHF. CDR3 bases: TGTGCCAGCAGCCAGTATTCGGGTCAGCCCCAGCATTTT.

This clone was observed once. The chain carries TRBV14 and TRBJ2-1, with 9 bases lining up with TRBD2. V lost 1 base and J lost 1; bases outside the gene matches: 2. The CDR3 is 16 residues long. The germline gives CDR1 SGHDN, CDR2 FVKESK. The CDR3 nucleotides read TGTGCCAGCAGCCAAGTAGCGGGAGTATCCTACAATGAGCAGTTCTTC. Translating it yields CASSQVAGVSYNEQFF.

This clone was counted a few times. The chain joins TRBV5-1 to TRBJ2-1; D not certain. The CDR3 contains 12 residues. In germline, CDR1 is SGHRS, CDR2 YFSETQ. Trimming pared 1 base from V and 8 bases from J, leaving 7 bases between. CDR3 in DNA: TGCGCCAGCAGCTTGACTGTGGATGAGCAGTTCTTC. Its protein product is CASSLTVDEQFF.

In this sample, this clone turned up once. The rearrangement uses TRBV4-3 and TRBJ1-2, with D unclear. Trimming shortened V by 2 bases and J by 3 bases, and 10 bases separated the two germline ends. Looked up from germline, CDR1 is LGHNA and CDR2 is YSLEER. The CDR3 runs 14 residues. CDR3 loop: CASSQRVSDYGYTF. The CDR3 coding sequence is TGCGCCAGCAGCCAACGGGTTTCAGACTATGGCTACACCTTC.

The chain couples TRBV5-5 to TRBJ1-1, with 11 nucleotides matching TRBD1. With 2 bases clipped from V and 1 base from J, the junction kept 7 bases outside the gene matches. Per germline, CDR1 SGHKS and CDR2 YYEKEE (reference sequence). The CDR3 runs to 17 residues. CDR3 protein: CASSFIGTGGSNTEAFF. The DNA for the CDR3 is TGTGCCAGCAGCTTTATCGGGACAGGGGGTTCGAACACTGAAGCTTTCTTT.

This rearrangement joins TRBV6-4 to TRBJ2-2, with 10 bases lining up with TRBD1. Germline V lookup: CDR1 MRHNA, CDR2 SNTAGT. With 8 bases clipped from V and 6 bases from J, the junction kept 0 bases outside the gene matches. The CDR3 extends over 12 amino acids. CDR3 DNA sequence: TGTGCCAGCGGACAGGGGGCCGGGGAGCTGTTTTTT. Translation: CASGQGAGELFF.

The genes are TRBV2 and TRBJ2-6, with 7 bases aligning to TRBD2. V lost 7 bases, J lost 0 bases, and 12 bases stayed unmatched. Germline CDR1 is SNHLY and CDR2 is FYNNEI. The CDR3 runs 18 residues. CDR3 coding DNA: TGTGCCAGCACCTCCCAGGGAGGGGCCAACTCTGGGGCCAACGTCCTGACTTTC. Protein product: CASTSQGGANSGANVLTF.

The V call is TRBV5-5, the J call TRBJ2-5, with a weak D call TRBD1 (5 bases). Germline CDR1 reads SGHKS; CDR2 reads YYEKEE (reference sequence). The CDR3 contains 13 residues. V lost 4 bases, J lost 1 base, and 8 bases lay in between. The CDR3 protein is CASSPDSQETQYF. The DNA of the CDR3 is TGTGCCAGCAGCCCCGACAGCCAAGAGACCCAGTACTTC.

The chain joins TRBV19 to TRBJ2-1; D is possibly TRBD1 (7 bases). Germline assignment: CDR1 LNHDA and CDR2 SQIVND (reference sequence). Trimming stripped 3 bases from V and 6 bases from J, with 12 bases between. This CDR3 is 14 amino acids long. The CDR3 spells CASSILQGGNEQFF. Written as DNA, the CDR3 is TGTGCCAGTAGTATCTTGCAGGGGGGCAATGAGCAGTTCTTC.

V is TRBV12-2 and J is TRBJ2-1; TRBD2, as called in the table, went unchecked against the DNA. TRBV12-2 is a recognized pseudogene. The CDR3 runs to 14 residues. CDR3 sequence: CASRLAPAVRGQFF. In DNA form, the CDR3 reads TGTGCAAGTCGCTTAGCGCCGGCGGTCCGAGGGCAGTTCTTC.

This sequence joins TRBV7-6 and TRBJ1-2; TRBD1 matches 9 bases. CDR3 length equals 15 residues. J gave up 6 bases and V 1 base, and 6 bases lay outside the gene matches. Per the germline V gene, CDR1 is SGHVS and CDR2 is FNYEAQ. The CDR3 protein is CASSLGRTGANGYTF. The CDR3 DNA reads TGTGCCAGCAGCTTAGGTCGGACAGGGGCCAATGGCTACACCTTC.

This chain links TRBV30 with TRBJ1-4; D unresolved. The CDR3 is 12 residues long. The V end was cut by 0 bases, the J end by 8 bases, with 7 bases between. CDR1 and CDR2 (germline): GTSNPN, SVGIG (reference sequence). The CDR3 coding sequence is TGTGCCTGGAGTGTGACACGGGAAAAACTGTTTTTT. This sequence encodes CAWSVTREKLFF.

The chain's CDR3 is CASSVVWREGPVCEQFF. The CDR3, as DNA: TGTGCCAGCAGCGTAGTATGGCGGGAGGGACCTGTTTGTGAGCAGTTCTTC. The V call is TRBV9, the J call TRBJ2-1; 9 bases fit TRBD2. The CDR3 contains 17 residues. Germline CDR1 SGDLS, CDR2 YYNGEE. Trimming at V came to 0 bases and at J to 9 bases, leaving 13 bases not matched to a gene.

J is TRBJ2-7 and V is TRBV4-1, with 10 positions matching TRBD2. Germline V gives CDR1 MGHRA, CDR2 YSYEKL. This CDR3 comprises 15 residues. The trim removed 3 bases at V and 6 bases at J, leaving 8 bases unmatched. CDR3 residues: CASSQATGTSVEQYF. In DNA, the CDR3 is TGCGCCAGCAGCCAGGCAACCGGGACTAGCGTCGAGCAGTACTTC.

In its sample, this clone was seen a few times. This rearrangement joins TRBV21-1 to TRBJ1-5. TRBV21-1 is annotated as a pseudogene. This CDR3 has 17 amino acids. For the CDR3, the DNA is TGTGCAGCGCCAAGGGCGGGGGCGGGCGATAGCAATCAGCCCCAGCATTTT. This sequence encodes CAAPRAGAGDSNQPQHF.

This chain joins TRBV6-1 and TRBJ2-2; D not certain. CDR3 length: 12 amino acids. CDR1 is MNHNS, CDR2 SASEGT, per germline. V lost 2 bases to trimming and J lost 11 bases, with 9 bases between them. The CDR3 reads CASSELAEELFF. As DNA, the CDR3 is TGTGCCAGCAGTGAACTTGCGGAAGAGCTGTTTTTT.

This clone was counted a few times. This chain uses TRBV2 with TRBJ2-2; D call uncertain. The ends were cut back, 6 bases at V and 6 bases at J, with 20 bases in the middle. Germline V gene sequence: CDR1 SNHLY, CDR2 FYNNEI. This CDR3 comprises 16 residues. Here the CDR3 DNA reads TGTGCCAGCAGCCCCCAGAATCGGGTGTGGGCCGGGGAGCTGTTTTTT. It yields the protein CASSPQNRVWAGELFF.

CDR3 protein: CSVGADRGQYRAFF. The CDR3 bases are TGCAGCGTTGGAGCGGACAGGGGGCAATATAGAGCTTTCTTT. The chain uses TRBV29-1 and TRBJ1-1; 11 bases line up with TRBD1. The CDR3 covers 14 residues. The V gene's germline CDR1 is SQVTM and CDR2 ANQGSEA. Losses at the gene ends were 4 bases for V and 10 bases for J; bases not matched to a gene: 11.

The table lists this clone with a count of one. The chain uses TRBV5-4 and TRBJ2-6, with TRBD1 identical over 11 bases. There are 17 residues in the CDR3. V lost 2 bases, J lost 3 bases, and 4 bases stayed unmatched. Germline loops: CDR1 SGHNT, CDR2 YYREEE (reference sequence). This CDR3 is CASSFGQGAGGANVLTF. The CDR3 DNA is TGTGCCAGCAGCTTCGGACAGGGGGCAGGTGGGGCCAACGTCCTGACTTTC.

This chain uses TRBV7-2 with TRBJ1-5; no reliable D call. Germline V gives CDR1 SGHTA, CDR2 FQGNSA. The CDR3 loop spans 16 amino acids. Trimming took 1 base from V and 2 from J, leaving 12 bases between them. The CDR3 sequence: CASSLGSPRGNQPQHF. CDR3 nucleotides: TGTGCCAGCAGCTTAGGGAGTCCGAGGGGCAATCAGCCCCAGCATTTT.

The chain employs TRBV14 and TRBJ2-5; D is unresolved. Trimming took off 0 bases at V and 7 bases at J, with 6 bases between the two ends. The CDR3 loop spans 12 amino acids. The germline gives CDR1 SGHDN, CDR2 FVKESK. The CDR3 nucleotides are TGTGCCAGCAGCCAAGATCACGGGACCCAGTACTTC. It yields the protein CASSQDHGTQYF.